This T cell receptor beta chain was identified during a study of graft-versus-host responses after intestinal transplantation. Study details: Each of the recipients got a multivisceral, liver-intestinal, or isolated intestinal transplant.

In the case of this clone: Its matching antigen is unknown.

Libraries were prepared by immunoSEQ multiplex PCR; TCRdb keeps only in-frame clonotypes and omits some of them. The table lists fewer than 15,000 clones, 80% to 90% of them singletons. Whole-study findings and limits: Those patients showing graft-donor T cell macrochimerism displayed high graft-versus-host to host-versus-graft clonal ratios in allografts.

Germline V gene lookup returns CDR1 SGHTA and CDR2 FQGTGA. CDR3 length: 13 residues. V dropped 5 bases and J dropped 5 bases, with 9 bases sitting between them. The chain combines TRBV7-3 with TRBJ2-2; D possibly corresponds to TRBD1 (6 bases). The material sequenced was PBMCs, taken after intestinal transplantation. The TCR sequence derives from a human patient who received an intestinal transplant, so some T cells may come from the graft donor. Here the CDR3 reads CASSPTGTGELFF. CDR3 coding DNA: TGTGCCAGCAGCCCTACAGGGACCGGGGAGCTGTTTTTT.